One T cell receptor (beta chain) is described in this entry. Compared with germline, one end of the junction differs, possibly owing to a read error. This sample stems from a study of tumor and adjacent non-tumor tissue in lung cancer. Germline V CDR1 and CDR2: MNHEY, SVGEGT. This CDR3 is 15 amino acids long. This sample's RNA came from whole unsorted tissue. Distant lung tissue was collected more than 3 cm away from the tumor edge. A modified ARM-PCR protocol with three rounds of nested PCR amplified TCRbeta. In TCRdb, the multiplex PCR reads were re-called with MiXCR into one record per CDR3 protein. The table has about 110,000 distinct CDR3 sequences, over 55% seen once.

The sequencing sample was made of distant non-tumor lung tissue. V usage is TRBV6-2 or TRBV6-3 and J usage is TRBJ2-3; tentatively, D is TRBD2 (6 bases). This clonotype was sampled from a man in his sixties with non-small cell lung cancer. The CDR3 DNA reads as TGTGCCAGTAGTTTCAGGAGGGAGGGCACAGATACGCAGTATTTT. It codes for CASSFRREGTDTQYF.